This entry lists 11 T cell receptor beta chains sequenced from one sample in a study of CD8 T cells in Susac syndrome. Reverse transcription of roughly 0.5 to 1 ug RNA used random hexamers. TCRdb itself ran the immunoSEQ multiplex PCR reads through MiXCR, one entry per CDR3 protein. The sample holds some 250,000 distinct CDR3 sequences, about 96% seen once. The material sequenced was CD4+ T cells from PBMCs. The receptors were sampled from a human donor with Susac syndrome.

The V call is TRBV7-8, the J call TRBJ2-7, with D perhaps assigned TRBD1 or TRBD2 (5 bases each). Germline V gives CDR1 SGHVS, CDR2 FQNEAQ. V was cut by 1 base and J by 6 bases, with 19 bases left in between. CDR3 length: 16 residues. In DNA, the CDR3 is TGTGCCAGCAGCTTAGAGGGCGGGCCCAAGGGGAGCGAGCAGTACTTC. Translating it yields CASSLEGGPKGSEQYF.

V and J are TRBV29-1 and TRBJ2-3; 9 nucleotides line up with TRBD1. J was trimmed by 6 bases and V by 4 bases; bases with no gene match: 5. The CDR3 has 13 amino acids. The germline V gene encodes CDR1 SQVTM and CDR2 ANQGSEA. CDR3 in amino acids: CSVGGQGLDTQYF. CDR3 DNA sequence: TGCAGCGTTGGGGGACAGGGTTTGGATACGCAGTATTTT.

The CDR3: CASSLGTGQGAFF. The CDR3 DNA reads TGTGCCAGCAGCTTAGGAACCGGACAGGGAGCTTTCTTT. This rearrangement joins TRBV11-2 to TRBJ1-1; 8 bases map to TRBD1. The germline CDR1 and CDR2 sequences are SGHAT and FQNNGV. The CDR3 extends over 13 amino acids. Trimming took 1 base from V and 10 from J; bases not matched to a gene: 5.

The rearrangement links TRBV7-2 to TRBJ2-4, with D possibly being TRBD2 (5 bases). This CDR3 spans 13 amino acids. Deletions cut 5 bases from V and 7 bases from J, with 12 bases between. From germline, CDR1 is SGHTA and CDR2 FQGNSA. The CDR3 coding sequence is TGTGCCAGCAGCCCAGGACTGACTAACATTCAGTACTTC. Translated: CASSPGLTNIQYF.

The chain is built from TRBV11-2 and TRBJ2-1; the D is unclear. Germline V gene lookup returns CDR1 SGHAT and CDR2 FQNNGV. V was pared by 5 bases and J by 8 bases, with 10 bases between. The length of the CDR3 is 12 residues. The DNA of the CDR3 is TGTGCCAGCAGCCCCTCCGTTGATGAGCAGTTCTTC. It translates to CASSPSVDEQFF.

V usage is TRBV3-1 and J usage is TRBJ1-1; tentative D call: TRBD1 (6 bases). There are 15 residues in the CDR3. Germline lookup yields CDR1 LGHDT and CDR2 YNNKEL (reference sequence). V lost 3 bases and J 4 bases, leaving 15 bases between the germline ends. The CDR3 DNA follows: TGTGCCAGCAGCCATACAGGGAGGGGTGGCACTGAAGCTTTCTTT. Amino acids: CASSHTGRGGTEAFF.

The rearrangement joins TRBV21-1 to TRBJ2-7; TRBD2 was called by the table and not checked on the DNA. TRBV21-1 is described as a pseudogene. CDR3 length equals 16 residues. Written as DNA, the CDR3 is TGTGCCAGCAGAAGGTGTTTTGACAGCGGGAGTAGAGAGCAGTACTTC. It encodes CASRRCFDSGSREQYF.

CDR3 sequence reads: CASSARTGADTQYF. CDR3 bases: TGTGCCAGCAGTGCACGAACAGGGGCAGATACGCAGTATTTT. The chain recombines TRBV28 with TRBJ2-3; 7 bases are shared with TRBD1. This CDR3 is 14 amino acids long. CDR1 is MDHEN, CDR2 SYDVKM, per germline. V shed 5 bases, J shed 4 bases, and the junction held 6 bases outside the gene matches.

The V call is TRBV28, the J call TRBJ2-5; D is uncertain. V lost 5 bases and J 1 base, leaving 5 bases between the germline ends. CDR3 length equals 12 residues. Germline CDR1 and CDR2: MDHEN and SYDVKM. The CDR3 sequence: CASSTPQETQYF. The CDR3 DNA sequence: TGTGCCAGCAGTACTCCCCAAGAGACCCAGTACTTC.

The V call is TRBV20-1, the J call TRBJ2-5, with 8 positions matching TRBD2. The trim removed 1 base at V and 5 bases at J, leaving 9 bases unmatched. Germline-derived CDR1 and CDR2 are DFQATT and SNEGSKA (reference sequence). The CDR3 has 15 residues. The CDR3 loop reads CSARAQSGRVETQYF. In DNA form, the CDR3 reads TGCAGTGCTAGAGCTCAGTCCGGGAGGGTGGAGACCCAGTACTTC.

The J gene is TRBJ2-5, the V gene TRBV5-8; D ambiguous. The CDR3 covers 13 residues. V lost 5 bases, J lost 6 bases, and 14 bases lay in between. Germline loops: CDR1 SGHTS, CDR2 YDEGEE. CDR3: CASSPAGRKTQYF. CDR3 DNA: TGTGCCAGCAGTCCTGCCGGCAGGAAGACCCAGTACTTC.